This T cell receptor beta chain was retrieved from a study of T-cell reconstitution after alpha-beta-depleted transplantation in children. General study points: The origin of high day-60 TCRbeta diversity in some patients lay in surviving recipient T cells and thymic progenitors. Among T cells one year after transplant, newly produced cells accounted for most counts and diversity. Several hundred rapidly expanded clones from non-depleted graft cells reportedly supplied alpha-beta T cells about two months post-transplant.

Germline CDR1 and CDR2: MDHEN and SYDVKM. The CDR3 consists of 15 residues. Between the trimmed V and J ends, which lost 6 bases and 2 bases, there was a span of 14 bases. The authors prepared the TCRbeta library with unique molecular identifiers. Each CDR3 protein is one row after TCRdb ran MiXCR on the PCR reads. The table records roughly 350,000 distinct CDR3 sequences, 15% to 20% of them present only once. The sample holds many counts of this clonotype. The target antigen is unknown. The material sequenced was PBMCs, mostly from graft donor cells, taken 360 days after TCRalphabeta/CD19-depleted stem cell transplant. This chain joins TRBV28 and TRBJ2-1; D is uncertain. The receptor was derived from a male patient aged 2 to 9 who had a stem cell transplant for acute lymphoblastic leukemia, so the T cells may come from the graft donor. The CDR3 bases are TGTGCCAGCAGGCTTTTGAGTCGTACCTACAATGAGCAGTTCTTC. It is translated as CASRLLSRTYNEQFF.